The 7 T cell receptor beta chains listed next were all sequenced from one sample in a study of beta chain features in type 1 diabetes. Study-level findings and limits: In all four CD4+ subsets, TCRB CDR3 length was significantly, moderately reduced in type 1 diabetes.

These receptors are not linked to any known antigen. Expressed TCRB transcripts were sequenced because the isolated RNA had all been reverse transcribed beforehand. Sequencing used immunoSEQ multiplex PCR; TCRdb keeps in-frame clones, though not all of them. The table lists about 250,000 clones, roughly 11% of them singletons. The specimen sequenced was naive CD4+ T cells from blood. The receptors stem from a man aged 25-45 years with type 1 diabetes.

The chain employs TRBV11-2 and TRBJ2-3, with D possibly being TRBD2 (5 bases). From germline, CDR1 is SGHAT and CDR2 FQNNGV. CDR3 length: 14 residues. V lost 1 base to trimming and J lost 5 bases, with 10 bases between them. This chain's CDR3 is CASSLGGSEDTQYF. CDR3 bases: TGTGCCAGCAGCTTAGGTGGTAGCGAAGATACGCAGTATTTT.

There are a few counts of this clone. The chain employs TRBV7-6 and TRBJ2-7; D perhaps matches TRBD1 (6 bases). The CDR3 has 13 residues. Looked up from germline, CDR1 is SGHVS and CDR2 is FNYEAQ. V gave up 4 bases and J gave up 2 bases, with 9 bases separating them. In nucleotides, the CDR3 is TGTGCCAGCAGCTCCGGACAGACCTACGAGCAGTACTTC. Translating it yields CASSSGQTYEQYF.

As DNA, the CDR3 is TGTGCCAAGGACGGAGGGTTGGGATCGTCCTACTATAATTCACCCCTCCACTTT. Translation: CAKDGGLGSSYYNSPLHF. The rearrangement uses TRBV27 and TRBJ1-6; D remains ambiguous. Germline-derived CDR1 and CDR2 are MNHEY and SMNVEV (reference sequence). V dropped 10 bases and J dropped 3 bases, with 25 bases sitting between them. This CDR3 is 18 amino acids long.

The chain couples TRBV18 to TRBJ2-7; 7 positions agree with TRBD2. J lost 3 bases, V lost 3 bases, and 5 bases had no gene match. CDR1 is KGHSH, CDR2 LQKENI, per germline. There are 14 residues in the CDR3. The CDR3 loop is CASSPRGVNYEQYF. CDR3 nucleotide sequence: TGTGCCAGCTCACCTCGGGGGGTCAACTACGAGCAGTACTTC.

The genes are TRBV5-1 and TRBJ2-5, with 7 bases that match TRBD1. The CDR3 contains 13 residues. Germline V lookup: CDR1 SGHRS, CDR2 YFSETQ. The ends lost 4 bases at V and 3 bases at J; junction bases unmatched: 3. DNA of the CDR3: TGCGCCAGCAGCCGGGACAGTAAAGAGACCCAGTACTTC. Its translation: CASSRDSKETQYF.

This clone was seen a few times. The rearrangement links TRBV28 to TRBJ2-1; TRBD2 aligns across 10 bases. CDR1 is MDHEN, CDR2 SYDVKM, per germline. The CDR3 loop spans 15 amino acids. J was trimmed by 9 bases and V by 6 bases; bases with no gene match: 11. The CDR3 region is CASSRGSSGGPEQFF. The DNA for the CDR3 is TGTGCCAGCAGCCGCGGTTCTAGCGGGGGTCCTGAGCAGTTCTTC. Filled out from reference TRBV28 and TRBJ2-1, the complete variable domain reads DVKVTQSSRYLVKRTGEKVFLECVQDMDHENMFWYRQDPGLGLRLIYFSYDVKMKEKGDIPEGYSVSREKKERFSLILESASTNQTSMYLCASSRGSSGGPEQFFGPGTRLTVL.

This chain uses TRBV9 with TRBJ1-5; D is unclear. V was trimmed by 5 bases and J by 10 bases, leaving 28 bases between them. The germline CDR1 and CDR2 sequences are SGDLS and YYNGEE. The CDR3 extends over 17 amino acids. The CDR3 spells CASSASIGSPLEYPQHF. The CDR3 nucleotides are TGTGCCAGCAGTGCGTCGATCGGGTCCCCTCTTGAATATCCCCAGCATTTT.